Listed below are T cell receptor beta chains from one sample, sequenced in a study of shared clonotypes between healthy human individuals. Profiling relied on immunoSEQ multiplex PCR, and the TCRdb table lists in-frame clones only, not all of them. The data hold over a million clones, with 60% to 80% observed a single time. Sequencing used memory CD4+ T cells sorted from blood. These receptors were collected from a man in his late teens or twenties in good health. Both conserved end residues are part of each CDR3. The D gene is left open where the match is weak. Not every row has a clone size; where given, it reads once, few, many or a size class.

CDR3: CASRRGPDSLEAFF
DNA: TGTGCCAGCAGGAGGGGGCCAGACTCACTTGAAGCTTTCTTT
D: TRBD1
size: once
J: TRBJ1-1
V: TRBV2

CDR3: CATSRERTANYGYTF
DNA: TGTGCCACCAGCAGAGAGAGGACAGCTAACTATGGCTACACCTTC
D: NA
size: NA
J: TRBJ1-2
V: TRBV15

CDR3: CASSLGGTGQEAFF
DNA: TGCGCCAGCAGCTTGGGAGGGACAGGGCAGGAAGCTTTCTTT
D: TRBD1
size: NA
J: TRBJ1-1
V: TRBV5-1

CDR3: CASSPLISGNTIYF
DNA: TGTGCCAGCAGCCCCTTAATCTCTGGAAACACCATATATTTT
D: NA
size: NA
J: TRBJ1-3
V: TRBV9

CDR3: CAIGTGVEQYF
DNA: TGTGCCATCGGGACAGGGGTCGAGCAGTACTTC
D: TRBD1
size: NA
J: TRBJ2-7
V: TRBV10-3

CDR3: CASSIYGAAYNEQFF
DNA: TGTGCCAGCAGCATTTATGGGGCGGCCTACAATGAGCAGTTCTTC
D: NA
size: NA
J: TRBJ2-1
V: TRBV7-2

CDR3: CARSLVSAGGPGEQFF
DNA: TGTGCCAGAAGCTTGGTATCAGCGGGAGGGCCGGGTGAGCAGTTCTTC
D: TRBD2
size: once
J: TRBJ2-1
V: TRBV5-3

CDR3: CASSLEGPRIGPQHF
DNA: TGTGCCAGCAGCTTAGAGGGCCCGAGGATCGGGCCCCAGCATTTT
D: NA
size: NA
J: TRBJ1-5
V: TRBV7-2

CDR3: CATGVRGEQFF
DNA: TGTGCCACGGGGGTTAGGGGTGAGCAGTTCTTC
D: NA
size: NA
J: TRBJ2-1
V: TRBV10-3

CDR3: CASSMAHRQGNTEAFF
DNA: TGTGCCAGTAGTATGGCCCATAGACAGGGCAACACTGAAGCTTTCTTT
D: TRBD1
size: NA
J: TRBJ1-1
V: TRBV19

CDR3: CASSSTDTIKSYGYTF
DNA: TGTGCCAGCAGCTCGACAGACACCATAAAATCCTATGGCTACACCTTC
D: NA
size: NA
J: TRBJ1-2
V: TRBV7-9

CDR3: CASSLGRDTDTQYF
DNA: TGTGCCAGCAGTTTAGGCCGAGACACAGATACGCAGTATTTT
D: NA
size: NA
J: TRBJ2-3
V: TRBV27

CDR3: CASSRGQGNTGELFF
DNA: TGTGCCAGCAGCCGCGGACAGGGAAACACCGGGGAGCTGTTTTTT
D: TRBD1
size: NA
J: TRBJ2-2
V: TRBV7-9

CDR3: CASSSGTADYEQYF
DNA: TGCGCCAGCAGCTCAGGGACAGCGGACTACGAGCAGTACTTC
D: TRBD1
size: once
J: TRBJ2-7
V: TRBV5-1

CDR3: CASGSPLGTTEQFF
DNA: TGTGCTAGTGGTTCCCCCCTGGGGACGACCGAGCAGTTCTTC
D: NA
size: NA
J: TRBJ2-1
V: TRBV12-5

CDR3: CASSDRDHNSPLHF
DNA: TGTGCCAGCAGCGACCGGGACCATAATTCACCCCTCCACTTT
D: NA
size: NA
J: TRBJ1-6
V: TRBV9

CDR3: CASSPTSGWGGNTQYF
DNA: TGTGCCAGCAGCCCAACTAGCGGCTGGGGGGGGAATACGCAGTATTTT
D: TRBD2
size: NA
J: TRBJ2-3
V: TRBV7-2

CDR3: CASSSGQSISYEQYF
DNA: TGTGCCAGCTCATCCGGACAGAGTATTTCCTACGAGCAGTACTTC
D: NA
size: NA
J: TRBJ2-7
V: TRBV18

CDR3: CASFSGYGYTF
DNA: TGTGCCTCTTTTAGTGGCTATGGCTACACCTTC
D: NA
size: many
J: TRBJ1-2
V: TRBV30

CDR3: CAWSGVGLVGGANVLTF
DNA: TGTGCCTGGAGTGGAGTTGGACTAGTAGGTGGGGCCAACGTCCTGACTTTC
D: TRBD2
size: few
J: TRBJ2-6
V: TRBV30

CDR3: CASSSATGLTTDTQYF
DNA: TGTGCCAGCAGCTCGGCTACGGGACTTACCACAGATACGCAGTATTTT
D: NA
size: NA
J: TRBJ2-3
V: TRBV5-4

CDR3: CASSQDTQYF
DNA: TGTGCCAGCAGTCAGGATACGCAGTATTTT
D: NA
size: NA
J: TRBJ2-3
V: TRBV2

CDR3: CASSLASGSETQYF
DNA: TGCGCCAGCAGCTTGGCCTCAGGGAGTGAGACCCAGTACTTC
D: NA
size: once
J: TRBJ2-5
V: TRBV5-1

CDR3: CASSVVMRQPQHF
DNA: TGTGCCAGCAGTGTAGTTATGCGTCAGCCCCAGCATTTT
D: NA
size: NA
J: TRBJ1-5
V: TRBV28

CDR3: CSAHRGTYNEQFF
DNA: TGCAGCGCCCACAGGGGAACCTACAATGAGCAGTTCTTC
D: TRBD1
size: NA
J: TRBJ2-1
V: TRBV29-1

CDR3: CASSQADRGNYGYTF
DNA: TGCGCCAGCAGCCAGGCGGACAGGGGTAACTATGGCTACACCTTC
D: TRBD1
size: NA
J: TRBJ1-2
V: TRBV4-1

CDR3: CASSPATSGIGEQYF
DNA: TGTGCCAGCAGCCCAGCGACTAGCGGGATCGGAGAGCAGTACTTC
D: TRBD2
size: NA
J: TRBJ2-7
V: TRBV11-2

CDR3: CASSQTGVSYGYTF
DNA: TGTGCCAGCAGTCAGACAGGGGTTTCCTATGGCTACACCTTC
D: TRBD1
size: NA
J: TRBJ1-2
V: TRBV5-6

CDR3: CAWSGARGGTHSPLHF
DNA: TGTGCCTGGTCCGGTGCGAGAGGGGGGACCCATTCACCCCTCCACTTT
D: NA
size: few
J: TRBJ1-6
V: TRBV30

CDR3: CASSKDGTDPYEQYF
DNA: TGTGCCAGCAGTAAAGACGGGACAGACCCCTACGAGCAGTACTTC
D: TRBD1
size: NA
J: TRBJ2-7
V: TRBV6-1

CDR3: CASSLGGNTEAFF
DNA: TGTGCCAGCAGTCTCGGAGGGAACACTGAAGCTTTCTTT
D: NA
size: NA
J: TRBJ1-1
V: TRBV6-1

CDR3: CSVAHGDNQPQHF
DNA: TGCAGCGTTGCCCACGGGGACAATCAGCCCCAGCATTTT
D: NA
size: many
J: TRBJ1-5
V: TRBV29-1

CDR3: CASSQEVAQETQYF
DNA: TGCGCCAGCAGCCAAGAGGTGGCCCAAGAGACCCAGTACTTC
D: NA
size: NA
J: TRBJ2-5
V: TRBV4-3

CDR3: CASSLLGGREGTEAFF
DNA: TGCGCCAGCAGCTTGTTAGGTGGCAGGGAAGGCACTGAAGCTTTCTTT
D: NA
size: NA
J: TRBJ1-1
V: TRBV5-1

CDR3: CASSSGGVTFGYTF
DNA: TGCGCCAGCAGCTCAGGGGGGGTTACATTCGGCTACACCTTC
D: TRBD1
size: NA
J: TRBJ1-2
V: TRBV5-1

CDR3: CASSQDTSSGANVLTF
DNA: TGCGCCAGCAGCCAAGATACATCCTCTGGGGCCAACGTCCTGACTTTC
D: NA
size: few
J: TRBJ2-6
V: TRBV4-3

CDR3: CSAPGSIDNEQFF
DNA: TGCAGCGCCCCGGGGAGTATCGACAATGAGCAGTTCTTC
D: NA
size: NA
J: TRBJ2-1
V: TRBV29-1

CDR3: CAIRGGGTEAFF
DNA: TGTGCCATCAGGGGAGGGGGCACTGAAGCTTTCTTT
D: NA
size: NA
J: TRBJ1-1
V: TRBV10-3

CDR3: CASSSVYAQGETQYF
DNA: TGCGCCAGCAGCTCCGTATACGCTCAAGGGGAGACCCAGTACTTC
D: NA
size: NA
J: TRBJ2-5
V: TRBV5-1

CDR3: CASSLATGLTYEQYF
DNA: TGTGCCAGCAGTTTGGCGACAGGCCTAACCTACGAGCAGTACTTC
D: NA
size: few
J: TRBJ2-7
V: TRBV28

CDR3: CASRIAGAADTQYF
DNA: TGCGCCAGCAGGATAGCGGGAGCGGCAGATACGCAGTATTTT
D: TRBD2
size: NA
J: TRBJ2-3
V: TRBV5-1

CDR3: CASSHGHPSAYNSPLHF
DNA: TGTGCCAGCAGCCATGGACACCCGAGCGCCTATAATTCACCCCTCCACTTT
D: NA
size: NA
J: TRBJ1-6
V: TRBV14

CDR3: CASSARGAARETQYF
DNA: TGTGCCAGCAGCGCTAGGGGGGCCGCCCGAGAGACCCAGTACTTC
D: NA
size: NA
J: TRBJ2-5
V: TRBV11-2

CDR3: CASSPSRGANYGYTF
DNA: TGCGCCAGCAGCCCCTCCCGGGGAGCTAACTATGGCTACACCTTC
D: NA
size: NA
J: TRBJ1-2
V: TRBV4-3

CDR3: CSVTPSGVTDTQYF
DNA: TGCAGCGTTACCCCTAGCGGGGTCACAGATACGCAGTATTTT
D: TRBD2
size: NA
J: TRBJ2-3
V: TRBV29-1

CDR3: CASSVAPSGSLYEQYF
DNA: TGTGCCAGCAGCGTAGCTCCTAGCGGGAGTCTCTACGAGCAGTACTTC
D: TRBD2
size: NA
J: TRBJ2-7
V: TRBV9

CDR3: CASSFRDGETQYF
DNA: TGCGCCAGCAGCTTCAGGGACGGCGAGACCCAGTACTTC
D: NA
size: NA
J: TRBJ2-5
V: TRBV5-1

CDR3: CASSLSSYEQYF
DNA: TGTGCCAGCAGCTTAAGCTCCTACGAGCAGTACTTC
D: NA
size: few
J: TRBJ2-7
V: TRBV11-2

CDR3: CASSLGGGSYGYTF
DNA: TGTGCCAGCAGCTTAGGGGGCGGTTCCTATGGCTACACCTTC
D: NA
size: NA
J: TRBJ1-2
V: TRBV11-2